These T cell receptor beta chains were read from a single sample in a study of blood T cell repertoires in COVID-19. Method: immunoSEQ multiplex PCR; TCRdb's copy keeps in-frame clones and lacks some. The table lists about 410,000 clones, about 89% of them singletons. Sample: peripheral blood. The receptors come from a woman aged 40 to 55 with COVID-19, enrolled during active disease. Both conserved end residues are part of each CDR3. The D gene is left open where the match is weak. Not every row has a clone size; where given, it reads once, few, many or a size class.

clone size,V gene,D gene,J gene,CDR3 DNA,CDR3 protein
.,TRBV19,.,TRBJ1-4,TGTGCCAGTAGTCTACGGGAGACTGAAAAACTGTTTTTT,CASSLRETEKLFF
.,TRBV27,TRBD1,TRBJ1-1,TGTGCCAGCAGTTTAAACAGGGGAAACACTGAAGCTTTCTTT,CASSLNRGNTEAFF
.,TRBV29-1,TRBD1,TRBJ2-3,TGCAGCATAAACAGGGGGCGGTGGGAAGATACGCAGTATTTT,CSINRGRWEDTQYF
.,TRBV28,TRBD2,TRBJ2-3,TGTGCCAGCAGCGCGGGAGGGAAGACAGATACGCAGTATTTT,CASSAGGKTDTQYF
once,TRBV7-2,TRBD1,TRBJ1-2,TGTGCCAGCAGCTTAGGACAGGGAAGAGGCTACACCTTC,CASSLGQGRGYTF
once,TRBV28,TRBD2,TRBJ2-7,TGTGCCAGCAGCCCTACTCCGGGACTATACCAAGTCTTC,CASSPTPGLYQVF
.,TRBV6-1,.,TRBJ2-7,TGTGCCAGCAGTGTAGCCCAGGGTTACGAGCAGTACTTC,CASSVAQGYEQYF
.,TRBV6-2/TRBV6-3,TRBD1,TRBJ1-1,TGTGCCAGCAACCCCGAGGACAGGGCCAACACTGAAGCTTTCTTT,CASNPEDRANTEAFF
.,TRBV27,TRBD2,TRBJ2-5,TGTGCCAGCACAAGACTAGCGGGAGGGCCGGGGAGAGAGACCCAGTACTTC,CASTRLAGGPGRETQYF
.,TRBV19,TRBD1,TRBJ1-2,TGTGCCAGACCCCGGGACAGGACTTGTACTTCTAACTATGGCTACACCTTC,CARPRDRTCTSNYGYTF
.,TRBV28,.,TRBJ1-5,TGTGCCAGCAGTTTATGGGGGGGGCAGGGCAATCAGCCCCAGCATTTT,CASSLWGGQGNQPQHF
.,TRBV6-4,TRBD2,TRBJ2-3,TGTGCCAGCAGTAGCGGGAGTCCAGATACGCAGTATTTT,CASSSGSPDTQYF
once,TRBV6-5,.,TRBJ1-2,TGTGCCAGCAGTTCCAGGGAGGACTATGGCTACACCTTC,CASSSREDYGYTF
.,TRBV9,TRBD1,TRBJ2-5,TGTGCCAGCACCCAGGACAGGGTGGGAGAGACCCAGTACTTC,CASTQDRVGETQYF
.,TRBV11-1,.,TRBJ2-5,TGTGCCAGCAGTCTAGGGCAGGGGAGAGAGACCCAGTACTTC,CASSLGQGRETQYF
.,TRBV25-1,TRBD1,TRBJ1-4,TGTGCCAGCAGCCGCGCCCAGGGGGGCCCTAATGAAAAACTGTTTTTT,CASSRAQGGPNEKLFF
.,TRBV5-5,.,TRBJ1-2,TGTGCCAGCAGCTTGGAGGCAGGGTATAACTATGGCTACACCTTC,CASSLEAGYNYGYTF
few,TRBV29-1,.,TRBJ2-7,TGCAGCGTTGAACCCCACGATCTGCAAGGGGTGCAGTACTTC,CSVEPHDLQGVQYF
.,TRBV7-3,TRBD2,TRBJ2-3,TGTGCCAGCAGCAAGGGACTAGCGTTCACAGATACGCAGTATTTT,CASSKGLAFTDTQYF
.,TRBV28,TRBD1,TRBJ2-4,TGTGCCAGCAGTTTATGGGGGGATGGACAGGAGGCAAACATTCAGTACTTC,CASSLWGDGQEANIQYF
.,TRBV7-3,.,TRBJ1-1,TGTGCCAGCAGCTTAATGGGCGCGGGAGGGACTGAAGCTTTCTTT,CASSLMGAGGTEAFF
.,TRBV19,TRBD2,TRBJ2-2,TGTGCCAGTCGCCCCCCGGGACTAACCACCGGGGAGCTGTTTTTT,CASRPPGLTTGELFF
.,TRBV19,TRBD2,TRBJ2-3,TGTGCCAGTAGTCAACTAGCGGGGGGTGCAGATACGCAGTATTTT,CASSQLAGGADTQYF
.,TRBV27,.,TRBJ2-1,TGTGCCAGCAGTCCATGGGTTGCGGCCGGTGAGCAGTTCTTC,CASSPWVAAGEQFF
.,TRBV5-1,.,TRBJ1-1,TGCGCCAGCAGCTTGGAGGGTCGGGGGGACACTGAAGCTTTCTTT,CASSLEGRGDTEAFF
.,TRBV4-3,TRBD1,TRBJ2-1,TGCGCCAGCAGCCAAGTTCAACTAGGGGGCGAGGTGTACAATGAGCAGTTCTTC,CASSQVQLGGEVYNEQFF
.,TRBV3-1/TRBV3-2,TRBD1,TRBJ1-2,TGTGCCAGCAGCCAAGAGGACAGGGCCGGCTACACCTTC,CASSQEDRAGYTF
.,TRBV19,TRBD2,TRBJ2-7,TGTGCCAGTAGTATAGGAGGGGAGGGATACGAGCAGTACTTC,CASSIGGEGYEQYF
.,TRBV27,TRBD2,TRBJ2-1,TGTGCCAGCGTGGGACTAGCGGGAGCTTGGTCCTACAATGAGCAGTTCTTC,CASVGLAGAWSYNEQFF
.,TRBV29-1,TRBD2,TRBJ2-1,TGCAGCGGTACTAGCGGATCGTACAATGAGCAGTTCTTC,CSGTSGSYNEQFF
.,TRBV6-2/TRBV6-3,.,TRBJ1-2,TGTGCCAGCAGCCCCACGCGCCCCTCTCGAGGCTACACCTTC,CASSPTRPSRGYTF
.,TRBV6-2/TRBV6-3,TRBD1,TRBJ2-3,TGTGCCAGCAGTTACCGACCCGGGACAGGGGAAGATACGCAGTATTTT,CASSYRPGTGEDTQYF
.,TRBV7-2,.,TRBJ1-5,TGTGCCAGCAGCCTCGGGGATAGAGGCAATCAGCCCCAGCATTTT,CASSLGDRGNQPQHF
.,TRBV6-5,TRBD1,TRBJ2-7,TGTGCCAGCAGTCCTCCGGGACAGGGGGCTCACGAGCAGTACTTC,CASSPPGQGAHEQYF
.,TRBV6-4,.,TRBJ1-5,TGTGCCAGCAGTGAGACAGGCGCGAATAGCAATCAGCCCCAGCATTTT,CASSETGANSNQPQHF
.,TRBV9,.,TRBJ1-2,TGTGCCAGCAGCGCCCGGGGGGCCTATGGCTACACCTTC,CASSARGAYGYTF
.,TRBV19,.,TRBJ2-7,TGTGCCAGTAGTTCTCCCGGGGAGGACAGGTCAAAGGAATACGAGCAGTACTTC,CASSSPGEDRSKEYEQYF
.,TRBV6-5,.,TRBJ2-2,TGTGCCAGCAGCCCCGAACAGATCACCGGGGAGCTGTTTTTT,CASSPEQITGELFF
.,TRBV7-2,.,TRBJ1-2,TGTGCCAGCAGCTATGGGGGGGCGACGGACTATGGCTACACCTTC,CASSYGGATDYGYTF
few,TRBV11-2,TRBD2,TRBJ2-5,TGTGCCAGCAGCCGCTGGGGGGGGGAAGAGACCCAGTACTTC,CASSRWGGEETQYF
.,TRBV7-2,TRBD2,TRBJ2-1,TGTGCCAGCAGCTTAGACGAGGGAGGGCCGCAGTTCTTC,CASSLDEGGPQFF
once,TRBV4-1,TRBD1,TRBJ1-2,TGCGCCAGCAGCCAAGATCCAGGGGGCGGCTATGGCTACACCTTC,CASSQDPGGGYGYTF
.,TRBV27,.,TRBJ2-7,TGTGCCAGCAGTTTGGATCCGGGGTCGTCTTTATACGAGCAGTACTTC,CASSLDPGSSLYEQYF
once,TRBV2,.,TRBJ1-2,TGTGCCAGCACCACCACCCTAGGGGACTATGGCTACACCTTC,CASTTTLGDYGYTF
.,TRBV27,TRBD2,TRBJ2-5,TGTGCCAGCAGTTTATTGGGACTAGCGAGGGAGACCCAGTACTTC,CASSLLGLARETQYF
.,TRBV24-1,.,TRBJ2-7,TGTGCCACCAACGGACAAAACCACGAGCAGTACTTC,CATNGQNHEQYF
.,TRBV11-2,.,TRBJ2-1,TGTGCCAGCAGCCGAGTTCGGGACTCTCGCGACAATGAGCAGTTCTTC,CASSRVRDSRDNEQFF
.,TRBV1,.,TRBJ1-5,TGCACCAGCAGCCAATGGGAGGGGCGGAATCAGCCCCAGCATTTT,CTSSQWEGRNQPQHF
.,TRBV7-3,.,TRBJ2-1,TGTGCCAGCAGCCCGGCGGGGCAGGGGGGCGATGAGCAGTTCTTC,CASSPAGQGGDEQFF
.,TRBV5-1,.,TRBJ1-4,TGCGCCAGCAGCTCTAATACAGGTTTTGAAAAACTGTTTTTT,CASSSNTGFEKLFF
.,TRBV7-3,.,TRBJ2-3,TGTGCCAGCAGCCCTCGTCGGTCTAGCACAGATACGCAGTATTTT,CASSPRRSSTDTQYF
.,TRBV18,TRBD1,TRBJ1-5,TGTGCCAGCTCACCACTGGACAGGGGAGCGCCCCAGCATTTT,CASSPLDRGAPQHF
.,TRBV7-2,TRBD1,TRBJ1-2,TGTGCCAGCAGCCCCTCCGGGGACAGGGGATATGGCTACACCTTC,CASSPSGDRGYGYTF
.,TRBV4-3,TRBD1,TRBJ1-1,TGCGCCAGCAGCTATGGACAGGAGAACACTGAAGCTTTCTTT,CASSYGQENTEAFF
.,TRBV9,.,TRBJ1-2,TGTGCCAGCAGCGTAGTGAGAGGGGGGGCAGGCGATGGCTACACCTTC,CASSVVRGGAGDGYTF